Presented here are 20 T cell receptor beta chains from one specimen sequenced in a study of blood T cell repertoires in COVID-19. Here immunoSEQ multiplex PCR was the method, and the copy in TCRdb shows in-frame clones only, minus some. The table lists some 250,000 clones, more than 75% of them singletons. The sequenced material came from peripheral blood. The receptor set was obtained from a woman aged 35 to 49 who had recovered from COVID-19.

The CDR3 sequence: CASSYADGGYGYTF. CDR3 DNA sequence: TGTGCCAGCAGTTATGCCGACGGGGGCTATGGCTACACCTTC. The chain is built from TRBV6-2 or TRBV6-3 and TRBJ1-2, with D tentatively TRBD1 (5 bases). Germline V gene sequence: CDR1 MNHEY, CDR2 SVGEGT. The V end lost 3 bases, the J end lost 4 bases, and 12 bases lay between the germline ends. The CDR3 consists of 14 residues.

The V gene is TRBV7-9, the J gene TRBJ1-2; D ambiguous. The germline V gene encodes CDR1 SEHNR and CDR2 FQNEAQ (reference sequence). The CDR3 consists of 13 residues. V was cut by 5 bases and J by 3 bases, with 10 bases left in between. CDR3 in DNA: TGTGCCAGCAGCCCCGTGGCAGACTATGGCTACACCTTC. Translating it yields CASSPVADYGYTF.

The chain carries TRBV30 and TRBJ1-1; unclear D gene. The CDR3 is 13 residues long. The V end was cut by 1 base, the J end by 1 base, with 7 bases between. CDR1 is GTSNPN, CDR2 SVGIG, per germline (reference sequence). Here the CDR3 reads CAWSDAGNTEAFF. The CDR3, as DNA: TGTGCCTGGAGTGACGCCGGGAACACTGAAGCTTTCTTT.

V is TRBV7-2 and J is TRBJ2-7; the D is unclear. The CDR3 runs 13 residues. V dropped 5 bases and J dropped 2 bases, with 10 bases sitting between them. Germline lookup yields CDR1 SGHTA and CDR2 FQGNSA. The CDR3 bases are TGTGCCAGCAGCGTCATAGAAGCCTACGAGCAGTACTTC. Residues: CASSVIEAYEQYF.

The V call is TRBV5-1, the J call TRBJ2-2, with D perhaps TRBD1 (5 bases). This CDR3 has 13 amino acids. Germline loops: CDR1 SGHRS, CDR2 YFSETQ. Trimming shortened V by 7 bases and J by 3 bases, and 10 bases separated the two germline ends. The CDR3: CASQGADTGELFF. CDR3 bases: TGCGCCAGCCAGGGTGCGGACACCGGGGAGCTGTTTTTT.

The chain carries TRBV7-8 and TRBJ2-1; 8 bases are a match to TRBD2. The CDR3 loop spans 14 amino acids. Germline CDR1 SGHVS, CDR2 FQNEAQ. Trimming cost V 5 bases and J 8 bases; bases outside gene matches: 8. CDR3 nucleotides: TGTGCCAGCAGCCCGCGGGGACTAGGCGATGAGCAGTTCTTC. It codes for CASSPRGLGDEQFF.

This clone was picked up a small number of times. The chain is built from TRBV5-4 and TRBJ1-1, with D possibly matching TRBD1 (5 bases). Germline V gene data show CDR1 as SGHNT and CDR2 as YYREEE (reference sequence). This CDR3 is 14 amino acids long. V was pared by 0 bases and J by 6 bases, with 12 bases between. The CDR3 DNA reads as TGTGCCAGCAGCTTGGTGGGGCGGGGGGCTGAAGCTTTCTTT. Amino acids: CASSLVGRGAEAFF.

The gene calls are TRBV5-1 and TRBJ1-5; the D gene is possibly TRBD1 (5 bases). The germline V and J ends were trimmed by 0 bases and 2 bases, with 9 bases remaining between them. Per germline, CDR1 SGHRS and CDR2 YFSETQ. The CDR3 covers 15 residues. CDR3 sequence (DNA): TGCGCCAGCAGCTTGGCAGGGAATCGCAATCAGCCCCAGCATTTT. Translated: CASSLAGNRNQPQHF.

The chain couples TRBV13 to TRBJ2-1; D remains unclear. Trimming took off 5 bases at V and 2 bases at J, with 13 bases between the two ends. The CDR3 has 15 residues. Germline CDR1 is PRHDT and CDR2 is FYEKMQ (reference sequence). The CDR3 sequence: CASSLPSVTYNEQFF. DNA for the CDR3: TGTGCCAGCAGCCTCCCGTCGGTAACCTACAATGAGCAGTTCTTC.

The J gene is TRBJ2-7, the V gene TRBV5-1; 8 bases are shared with TRBD2. V lost 6 bases, J lost 4 bases, and 12 bases stayed unmatched. CDR3 length: 15 amino acids. The germline V gene has CDR1 SGHRS and CDR2 YFSETQ. The DNA of the CDR3 is TGCGCCAGCACCCCCGGGCGGACTAGCCCTTACGAGCAGTACTTC. Encoded protein: CASTPGRTSPYEQYF.

The chain joins TRBV3-1 (or the pseudogene TRBV3-2) to TRBJ2-1; 9 bases align to TRBD2. V trimming: 4 bases; J trimming: 6 bases; junction bases outside the gene matches: 4. CDR3 length: 14 amino acids. The germline V gene has CDR1 LGHDT and CDR2 YNNKEL (reference sequence). CDR3 nucleotides: TGTGCCAGCAGCCGTAGCGGGAGTATCAATGAGCAGTTCTTC. Protein sequence: CASSRSGSINEQFF.

The J gene is TRBJ2-1, the V gene TRBV4-2; 8 bases map to TRBD2. The V gene end was trimmed by 4 bases and the J gene end by 7 bases; junction bases not matched to a gene: 18. The germline V gene encodes CDR1 LGHNA and CDR2 YNFKEQ. The CDR3 covers 18 residues. CDR3 protein: CASSRGASGRPGGNEQFF. The DNA for the CDR3 is TGTGCCAGCAGCCGGGGCGCTAGCGGGCGCCCTGGAGGTAATGAGCAGTTCTTC.

CDR3 protein: CASSPRPPGLRTAGELFF. CDR3 bases: TGCGCCAGCAGCCCCAGACCCCCGGGCCTACGGACTGCCGGGGAGCTGTTTTTT. J is TRBJ2-2 and V is TRBV5-1, with D perhaps TRBD2 (5 bases). Trimming pared 4 bases from V and 6 bases from J, leaving 25 bases between. Germline-derived CDR1 and CDR2 are SGHRS and YFSETQ. The CDR3 sequence is 18 residues long. Full variable domain (missing parts from reference TRBV5-1 and TRBJ2-2): KAGVTQTPRYLIKTRGQQVTLSCSPISGHRSVSWYQQTPGQGLQFLFEYFSETQRNKGNFPGRFSGRQFSNSRSEMNVSTLELGDSALYLCASSPRPPGLRTAGELFFGEGSRLTVL.

V is TRBV19 and J is TRBJ2-1, with 9 bases aligning to TRBD2. V gave up 7 bases and J gave up 6 bases; unmatched junction bases: 19. This CDR3 has 18 amino acids. In germline, CDR1 is LNHDA, CDR2 SQIVND (reference sequence). CDR3 in DNA: TGTGCCAGTACCCCGTGGGCTAGCGGGATCGTAGGGCTCAATGAGCAGTTCTTC. The encoded protein is CASTPWASGIVGLNEQFF.

The chain links TRBV5-1 to TRBJ2-2, with TRBD1 matching 7 bases. The CDR3 totals 15 residues. V trimming: 5 bases; J trimming: 1 base; junction bases outside the gene matches: 5. Germline V lookup: CDR1 SGHRS, CDR2 YFSETQ. The CDR3: CASRPGTENTGELFF. Here the CDR3 DNA reads TGCGCCAGCAGACCCGGGACAGAGAACACCGGGGAGCTGTTTTTT.

The V gene is TRBV9, the J gene TRBJ2-2, with a weak D call TRBD1 (6 bases). Germline CDR1 SGDLS, CDR2 YYNGEE. V gave up 4 bases and J gave up 0 bases, with 13 bases separating them. This CDR3 contains 16 residues. CDR3 bases: TGTGCCAGCAGCCCCTCCGGGACATCGAACACCGGGGAGCTGTTTTTT. This gives the protein CASSPSGTSNTGELFF.

The J gene is TRBJ2-7, the V gene TRBV10-3; D unresolved. Trimming cost V 4 bases and J 7 bases, with 20 bases left between them. This CDR3 spans 15 amino acids. Germline V gene data show CDR1 as ENHRY and CDR2 as SYGVKD. The DNA of the CDR3 is TGTGCCATCAGTGCAGGAACCAACTCCCGCCGGGAGCAGTACTTC. It specifies CAISAGTNSRREQYF.

The J gene is TRBJ1-2, the V gene TRBV18; 9 nucleotides align to TRBD1. The J segment lost 4 bases and the V segment lost 5 bases, leaving 11 bases of the junction unmatched. Germline loops: CDR1 KGHSH, CDR2 LQKENI. This CDR3 spans 16 amino acids. This chain's CDR3 is CASSTIATGGGYGYTF. The CDR3 bases are TGTGCCAGCTCAACGATAGCGACAGGGGGTGGCTATGGCTACACCTTC.

This clone was found once. The chain has TRBV6-2 or TRBV6-3 and TRBJ2-1, with D possibly TRBD2 on 6 matching bases. Trimming removed 5 bases from V and 0 bases from J, with 11 bases in between. In germline, CDR1 is MNHEY, CDR2 SVGEGT. The CDR3 totals 15 residues. This chain's CDR3 is CASSTLALSYNEQFF. Written as DNA, the CDR3 is TGTGCCAGCAGTACGCTAGCGCTCTCCTACAATGAGCAGTTCTTC.

The chain couples TRBV19 to TRBJ2-2; 11 bases match TRBD1. With V trimmed by 6 bases and J by 2 bases, 2 bases remained unmatched. This CDR3 region has 15 residues. From germline, CDR1 is LNHDA and CDR2 SQIVND (reference sequence). This CDR3 is CASRGQGGNTGELFF. DNA for the CDR3: TGTGCCAGTAGGGGACAGGGGGGAAACACCGGGGAGCTGTTTTTT.